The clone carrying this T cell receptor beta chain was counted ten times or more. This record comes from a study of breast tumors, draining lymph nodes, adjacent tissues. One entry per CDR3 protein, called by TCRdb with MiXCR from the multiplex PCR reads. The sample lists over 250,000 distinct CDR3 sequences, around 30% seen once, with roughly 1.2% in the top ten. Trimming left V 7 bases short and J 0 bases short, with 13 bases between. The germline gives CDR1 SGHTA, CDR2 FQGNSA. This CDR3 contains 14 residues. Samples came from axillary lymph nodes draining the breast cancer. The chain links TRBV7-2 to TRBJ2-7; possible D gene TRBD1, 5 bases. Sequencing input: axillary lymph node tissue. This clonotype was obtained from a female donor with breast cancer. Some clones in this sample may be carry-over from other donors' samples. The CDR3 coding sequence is TGTGCCAGCAAACAGGAACCCAACTCCTACGAGCAGTACTTC. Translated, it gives CASKQEPNSYEQYF.